These 18 T cell receptor beta chains came from one sample sequenced in a study of cytomegalovirus exposure and HLA in healthy donors. PCR was performed using 60 Vbeta and 13 Jbeta primers. Assay used: immunoSEQ multiplex PCR; TCRdb lists only in-frame clones, some missing. The data show some 90,000 clones, approximately 80% seen once. Material for sequencing was PBMCs. Receptors were obtained from a woman between 50 and 59 years old in good health and CMV-seropositive.

The chain couples TRBV30 to TRBJ1-2, with D perhaps matching TRBD1 (5 bases). V shed 0 bases and J shed 0 bases, with 11 bases lying between them. CDR3 length equals 15 residues. Germline values: CDR1 GTSNPN, CDR2 SVGIG (reference sequence). In nucleotides, the CDR3 is TGTGCCTGGAGTGTACTGGGGCAGTCTAACTATGGCTACACCTTC. It translates to CAWSVLGQSNYGYTF.

V is TRBV15 and J is TRBJ2-3; TRBD2 aligns across 7 bases. This CDR3 is 15 amino acids long. V shed 5 bases, J shed 2 bases, and the junction held 7 bases outside the gene matches. Germline V gene sequence: CDR1 LNHNV, CDR2 YYDKDF (reference sequence). The DNA of the CDR3 is TGTGCCACCAGCCCCAGCGGGGCTTACACAGATACGCAGTATTTT. This gives the protein CATSPSGAYTDTQYF.

This chain links TRBV19 with TRBJ1-2, with TRBD1 matching 7 bases. CDR3 length: 14 amino acids. Trimming cost V 4 bases and J 2 bases; bases outside gene matches: 4. Per the germline V gene, CDR1 is LNHDA and CDR2 is SQIVND (reference sequence). CDR3 sequence reads: CASSRDSSNYGYTF. The CDR3 DNA is TGTGCCAGTAGTAGGGACAGTTCCAACTATGGCTACACCTTC.

The V call is TRBV19, the J call TRBJ1-4, with D tentatively TRBD1 (5 bases). V gave up 3 bases and J gave up 1 base, with 9 bases separating them. Germline lookup yields CDR1 LNHDA and CDR2 SQIVND (reference sequence). CDR3 length: 15 residues. In nucleotides, the CDR3 is TGTGCCAGTAGTATTAGCAGGGTAACTAATGAAAAACTGTTTTTT. Protein product: CASSISRVTNEKLFF. Based on the CDR3 plus reference TRBV19 and TRBJ1-4, the full variable domain is DGGITQSPKYLFRKEGQNVTLSCEQNLNHDAMYWYRQDPGQGLRLIYYSQIVNDFQKGDIAEGYSVSREKKESFPLTVTSAQKNPTAFYLCASSISRVTNEKLFFGSGTQLSVL.

This chain joins TRBV7-8 and TRBJ1-1; TRBD1 agrees at 8 bases. The CDR3 has 13 residues. Germline CDR1 is SGHVS and CDR2 is FQNEAQ. Trimming at V came to 5 bases and at J to 6 bases, leaving 5 bases not matched to a gene. CDR3 sequence: CASSKTGEAEAFF. CDR3 nucleotides: TGTGCCAGCAGCAAGACAGGGGAAGCTGAAGCTTTCTTT.

This clone occurred a few times. The chain is built from TRBV5-4 and TRBJ1-2, with D perhaps matching TRBD1 (5 bases). Germline V gene lookup returns CDR1 SGHNT and CDR2 YYREEE (reference sequence). The germline V and J ends were trimmed by 4 bases and 0 bases, with 13 bases remaining between them. The CDR3 extends over 15 amino acids. CDR3 protein: CASSAGQNSNYGYTF. In DNA form, the CDR3 reads TGTGCCAGCAGCGCGGGGCAGAACTCTAACTATGGCTACACCTTC. Drawing the rest from reference TRBV5-4 and TRBJ1-2, the complete variable domain is ETGVTQSPTHLIKTRGQQVTLRCSSQSGHNTVSWYQQALGQGPQFIFQYYREEENGRGNFPPRFSGLQFPNYSSELNVNALELDDSALYLCASSAGQNSNYGYTFGSGTRLTVV.

This clone appeared once. The V gene is TRBV9, the J gene TRBJ2-4, with D possibly TRBD1 on 6 matching bases. Per the germline V gene, CDR1 is SGDLS and CDR2 is YYNGEE. The CDR3 loop spans 14 amino acids. V lost 0 bases to trimming and J lost 7 bases, with 11 bases between them. The DNA for the CDR3 is TGTGCCAGCAGCGTAGACAGGGTCAAGAACATTCAGTACTTC. Amino acids: CASSVDRVKNIQYF.

This clone was seen a few times. The V and J genes are TRBV5-6 and TRBJ1-5; 7 bases map to TRBD1. This CDR3 comprises 16 residues. In germline, CDR1 is SGHDT, CDR2 YYEEEE. V gave up 0 bases and J gave up 0 bases; unmatched junction bases: 3. The CDR3 DNA is TGTGCCAGCAGCTTGGGGCAGGGGGATAGCAATCAGCCCCAGCATTTT. It specifies CASSLGQGDSNQPQHF.

CDR3: CSVAPGLATDTQYF. Written as DNA, the CDR3 is TGCAGCGTCGCTCCGGGACTAGCGACAGATACGCAGTATTTT. This chain joins TRBV29-1 and TRBJ2-3; 10 nucleotides match TRBD2. The germline V gene has CDR1 SQVTM and CDR2 ANQGSEA. The CDR3 has 14 amino acids. J was trimmed by 3 bases and V by 6 bases; bases with no gene match: 6.

J is TRBJ1-6 and V is TRBV10-1; 8 nucleotides line up with TRBD1. V shed 6 bases and J 10 bases; nucleotides not matched to a gene: 8. This CDR3 is built from 14 residues. The V gene's germline CDR1 is WNHNN and CDR2 SYGVQD (reference sequence). The CDR3 region has the DNA TGCGCCAGCAGCACCGGACAGGGTAACTCACCCCTCCACTTT. Translated: CASSTGQGNSPLHF.

Written as DNA, the CDR3 is TGTGCCAGCAGCTTGTGGGACAGTACTAATGAAAAACTGTTTTTT. It specifies CASSLWDSTNEKLFF. The chain recombines TRBV5-8 with TRBJ1-4; 7 bases are a match to TRBD1. J was trimmed by 2 bases and V by 1 base; bases with no gene match: 2. Germline-derived CDR1 and CDR2 are SGHTS and YDEGEE. This CDR3 is built from 15 residues.

The rearrangement joins TRBV2 to TRBJ2-3, with 9 nucleotides matching TRBD1. CDR3 size: 15 residues. Trimming cost V 5 bases and J 8 bases; bases outside gene matches: 11. Germline V gene sequence: CDR1 SNHLY, CDR2 FYNNEI. The CDR3 DNA sequence: TGTGCCAGCAGTCAGCGACAGGGGGGAATGGGTACGCAGTATTTT. It specifies CASSQRQGGMGTQYF.

This chain links TRBV6-1 with TRBJ1-2, with TRBD1 as a possible D gene (5 bases). CDR3 length equals 13 residues. Per germline, CDR1 MNHNS and CDR2 SASEGT. The V and J ends lost 11 bases and 5 bases respectively, with 18 bases between them. The CDR3, as DNA: TGTGCCGGGAGAGTGGGGGGAGGGTATGGCTACACCTTC. Translation: CAGRVGGGYGYTF.

This rearrangement joins TRBV7-8 to TRBJ2-1; D remains unclear. This CDR3 has 13 residues. Per germline, CDR1 SGHVS and CDR2 FQNEAQ. V shed 5 bases and J shed 0 bases, with 5 bases lying between them. DNA for the CDR3: TGTGCCAGCAGCCCGAGCTCCTACAATGAGCAGTTCTTC. As protein: CASSPSSYNEQFF.

The chain uses TRBV11-2 and TRBJ2-7; D possibly corresponds to TRBD1 (6 bases). Germline V gene sequence: CDR1 SGHAT, CDR2 FQNNGV. This CDR3 has 14 amino acids. V was trimmed by 3 bases and J by 3 bases, leaving 12 bases between them. The CDR3, as DNA: TGTGCCAGCAGCTTCAGACAGGTCCTCTACGAGCAGTACTTC. This translates into CASSFRQVLYEQYF.

The chain joins TRBV19 to TRBJ2-7; D gene uncertain. There are 14 residues in the CDR3. CDR1 is LNHDA and CDR2 is SQIVND in the germline V gene (reference sequence). The V end lost 2 bases, the J end lost 2 bases, and 10 bases lay between the germline ends. This CDR3 reads CASSIYAETYEQYF. CDR3 bases: TGTGCCAGTAGTATATATGCGGAGACCTACGAGCAGTACTTC.

This clone was recorded a few times. The chain employs TRBV6-1 and TRBJ1-1; D call uncertain. Germline CDR1 reads MNHNS; CDR2 reads SASEGT. CDR3 length: 14 amino acids. The V gene lost 3 bases and the J gene lost 3 bases, with 11 bases spanning the gap. CDR3 bases: TGTGCCAGCAGTGATGATGATGAGCACACTGAAGCTTTCTTT. Residues: CASSDDDEHTEAFF.

V is TRBV6-5 and J is TRBJ1-3; 9 positions match TRBD1. V shed 2 bases and J 2 bases; nucleotides not matched to a gene: 4. The CDR3 length is 16 residues. CDR1 is MNHEY and CDR2 is SVGAGI in the germline V gene. The DNA for the CDR3 is TGTGCCAGCAGTTACGAGAGGACAGGGGCTGGAAACACCATATATTTT. Protein: CASSYERTGAGNTIYF.